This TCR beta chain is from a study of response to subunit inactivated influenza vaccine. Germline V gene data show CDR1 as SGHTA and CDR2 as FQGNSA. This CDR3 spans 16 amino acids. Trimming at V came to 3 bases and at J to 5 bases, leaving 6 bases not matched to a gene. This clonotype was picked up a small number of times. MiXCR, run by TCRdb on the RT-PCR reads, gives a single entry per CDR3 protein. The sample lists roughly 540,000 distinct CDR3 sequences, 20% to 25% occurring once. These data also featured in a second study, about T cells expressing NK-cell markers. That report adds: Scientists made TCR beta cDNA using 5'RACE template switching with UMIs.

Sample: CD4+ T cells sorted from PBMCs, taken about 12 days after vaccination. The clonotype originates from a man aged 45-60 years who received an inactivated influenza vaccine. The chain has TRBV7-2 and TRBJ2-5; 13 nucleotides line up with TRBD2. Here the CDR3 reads CASSFRTSGSIETQYF. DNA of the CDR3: TGTGCCAGCAGCTTCCGGACTAGCGGGAGTATTGAGACCCAGTACTTC.